This is a list of T cell receptor beta chains from one sample in a study of blood T cells in healthy people across ages. One entry per CDR3 protein, called by TCRdb with MiXCR from the 5' RACE reads. The data contain approximately 810,000 distinct CDR3 sequences, around 34% of them singletons. The sequencing input was blood. Receptors originate from a man between 18 and 29 years old in good health. CDR3s include the opening cysteine and the closing phenylalanine or tryptophan. A D gene is named only where the DNA matches it firmly. The size of a clone is reported for some rows only, either as once, few or many, or as a class for expanded clones.

TRBD1,TRBJ1-2,many,14,TRBV10-3,TGTGCCATCAGTACGGACAGGGGCCCCTATGGCTACACCTTC,CAISTDRGPYGYTF
.,TRBJ2-7,few,16,TRBV2,TGTGCCAGCAGTGCCACCATGGGAGAAAGCTCCTACGAGCAGTACTTC,CASSATMGESSYEQYF
.,TRBJ2-3,.,14,TRBV12-3/TRBV12-4,TGTGCCAGCAGTCCAGGGCCCATCACAGATACGCAGTATTTT,CASSPGPITDTQYF
.,TRBJ1-2,.,12,TRBV11-2,TGTGCCAGCAGCCCGGGGGGCACCCGCTACACCTTC,CASSPGGTRYTF
.,TRBJ1-2,few,14,TRBV12-5,TGTGCTAGTGCCGGGCCCCCTGAAAACTATGGCTACACCTTC,CASAGPPENYGYTF
TRBD1,TRBJ2-1,many,18,TRBV4-1,TGCGCCAGCAGCCAACGACAGGGGACGGCCAACTCCTACAATGAGCAGTTCTTC,CASSQRQGTANSYNEQFF
TRBD2,TRBJ2-5,.,14,TRBV5-1,TGCGCCAGCAGGCCGGGGGGGCTAACCTACGAGCTGTACTTC,CASRPGGLTYELYF
.,TRBJ1-2,.,11,TRBV21-1,TGTGCCAGCGCTGCACCAGGGGGCTACACCTTC,CASAAPGGYTF
.,TRBJ2-5,few,15,TRBV5-1,TGCGCCAGCAGCTCAGTACCTGGGGGGTCGGAGACCCAGTACTTC,CASSSVPGGSETQYF
.,TRBJ1-2,.,13,TRBV6-1,TGTGCCAGCGGCGGACGGCTCGAGTGGGGCTACACCTTC,CASGGRLEWGYTF
.,TRBJ1-5,few,12,TRBV20-1,TGCAGTGCTAGTACAGGAGATCAGCCCCAGCATTTT,CSASTGDQPQHF